The 22 T cell receptor beta chains in this list originate from one sample, sequenced in a study of CD8 T cells in Susac syndrome. Random hexamers were used to reverse transcribe the RNA input (roughly 0.5 to 1 ug). TCRdb re-analysed the immunoSEQ multiplex PCR reads in MiXCR, keeping a single row per CDR3 protein. The data hold over 100,000 distinct CDR3 sequences, with about 95% observed a single time. The sequenced sample consisted of CD8+ T cells from PBMCs. The receptors originated from a human donor with Susac syndrome.

The chain links TRBV5-4 to TRBJ2-3, with 7 nucleotides matching TRBD2. CDR1 is SGHNT, CDR2 YYREEE, per germline (reference sequence). The CDR3 sequence is 13 residues long. V shed 4 bases, J shed 6 bases, and the junction held 5 bases outside the gene matches. CDR3: CASSGGVMDTQYF. DNA for the CDR3: TGTGCCAGCAGCGGGGGGGTAATGGATACGCAGTATTTT.

This rearrangement joins TRBV1 to TRBJ2-2; whether TRBD1, the table's D call, matches the DNA was not checked. TRBV1 is described as a pseudogene. The CDR3 spans 15 residues. Here the CDR3 reads CTSAPSGGYTGELFF. The CDR3, as DNA: TGCACCAGCGCGCCCTCAGGGGGGTACACCGGGGAGCTGTTTTTT.

This chain uses TRBV3-1 with TRBJ2-2; D may be TRBD1 or TRBD2 (5 bases each). The CDR3 has 16 amino acids. V was clipped by 3 bases and J by 5 bases, with 16 bases between them. Germline CDR1 is LGHDT and CDR2 is YNNKEL (reference sequence). The CDR3 DNA reads TGTGCCAGCAGCCAGGTCACGCCCAGGGAGACCGGGGAGCTGTTTTTT. Its protein is CASSQVTPRETGELFF.

The chain has TRBV29-1 and TRBJ2-3; D gene unclear. Germline V gene lookup returns CDR1 SQVTM and CDR2 ANQGSEA. The CDR3 totals 10 residues. V was clipped by 5 bases and J by 3 bases, with 3 bases between them. CDR3 nucleotide sequence: TGCAGCGTTCTAACAGATACGCAGTATTTT. It is translated as CSVLTDTQYF.

The chain links TRBV15 to TRBJ1-1, with a tentative D call TRBD1 (5 bases). Trimming removed 1 base at V and 7 bases at J, with 16 bases between. The germline V gene has CDR1 LNHNV and CDR2 YYDKDF (reference sequence). This CDR3 is 15 amino acids long. The CDR3 sequence: CATSRVEWGPDEAFF. Here the CDR3 DNA reads TGTGCCACCAGCAGAGTAGAATGGGGACCAGATGAAGCTTTCTTT. Full variable domain (outside the CDR3, taken from reference TRBV15 and TRBJ1-1): DAMVIQNPRYQVTQFGKPVTLSCSQTLNHNVMYWYQQKSSQAPKLLFHYYDKDFNNEADTPDNFQSRRPNTSFCFLDIRSPGLGDTAMYLCATSRVEWGPDEAFFGQGTRLTVV.

The genes are TRBV5-4 and TRBJ2-1; D remains ambiguous. The CDR3 totals 16 residues. Germline V gives CDR1 SGHNT, CDR2 YYREEE (reference sequence). The V end was cut by 0 bases, the J end by 8 bases, with 18 bases between. The DNA of the CDR3 is TGTGCCAGCAGCTTGGGAAGCAGAATTCCACTGGATGAGCAGTTCTTC. Protein sequence: CASSLGSRIPLDEQFF.

This rearrangement joins TRBV27 to TRBJ1-2, with D uncertain. The ends were cut back, 3 bases at V and 1 base at J, with 9 bases in the middle. The CDR3 covers 14 residues. Germline-derived CDR1 and CDR2 are MNHEY and SMNVEV (reference sequence). CDR3 loop: CASSFNGDNYGYTF. CDR3 in DNA: TGTGCCAGCAGTTTCAACGGGGATAACTATGGCTACACCTTC.

The rearrangement links TRBV27 to TRBJ1-1; 8 bases map to TRBD1. CDR1 and CDR2 from the germline V gene are MNHEY and SMNVEV (reference sequence). J was trimmed by 7 bases and V by 6 bases; bases with no gene match: 10. The CDR3 has 14 amino acids. The CDR3 spells CASSITGGGIEAFF. The CDR3 region has the DNA TGTGCCAGCAGCATAACAGGGGGGGGGATTGAAGCTTTCTTT.

The genes are TRBV20-1 and TRBJ2-3; D tentatively fits TRBD1 or TRBD2 (5 bases each). Germline lookup yields CDR1 DFQATT and CDR2 SNEGSKA (reference sequence). The V end was cut by 1 base, the J end by 2 bases, with 13 bases between. The CDR3 length is 15 residues. CDR3 in amino acids: CSARVLGPSTDTQYF. The CDR3 region has the DNA TGCAGTGCTAGAGTCTTGGGACCTTCCACAGATACGCAGTATTTT.

This CDR3 reads CASSPAGTADTEAFF. As DNA, the CDR3 is TGTGCCAGCAGCCCAGCAGGGACGGCGGACACTGAAGCTTTCTTT. The V gene is TRBV9, the J gene TRBJ1-1; TRBD1 is a possible D gene (5 bases). CDR3 length equals 15 residues. Trimming removed 4 bases from V and 3 bases from J, with 16 bases in between. The germline CDR1 and CDR2 sequences are SGDLS and YYNGEE. Full variable domain (remainder filled in from reference TRBV9 and TRBJ1-1): DSGVTQTPKHLITATGQRVTLRCSPRSGDLSVYWYQQSLDQGLQFLIQYYNGEERAKGNILERFSAQQFPDLHSELNLSSLELGDSALYFCASSPAGTADTEAFFGQGTRLTVV.

The gene calls are TRBV11-2 and TRBJ2-7; TRBD1 matches at 9 bases. The V gene end was trimmed by 5 bases and the J gene end by 2 bases; junction bases not matched to a gene: 7. This CDR3 is built from 15 residues. CDR1 SGHAT and CDR2 FQNNGV come from the germline V gene. The CDR3 loop reads CASSRDRDSTYEQYF. The CDR3 nucleotides are TGTGCCAGCAGCCGGGACAGGGATTCAACCTACGAGCAGTACTTC.

The chain couples TRBV20-1 to TRBJ2-3, with 10 bases identical to TRBD2. The CDR3 spans 16 residues. The ends lost 3 bases at V and 0 bases at J; junction bases unmatched: 6. CDR1 is DFQATT, CDR2 SNEGSKA, per germline (reference sequence). The CDR3 loop reads CSASLAGDSSTDTQYF. The DNA of the CDR3 is TGCAGTGCTAGTCTAGCGGGGGATTCTAGCACAGATACGCAGTATTTT.

The chain employs TRBV7-9 and TRBJ2-7; D unclear. Trimming took off 10 bases at V and 9 bases at J, with 19 bases between the two ends. From germline, CDR1 is SEHNR and CDR2 FQNEAQ (reference sequence). The CDR3 loop spans 12 amino acids. DNA for the CDR3: TGTGCCACTCTTCTAGATGGGGTCCGGCAGTACTTC. The encoded protein is CATLLDGVRQYF.

This clonotype was observed a handful of times. CDR3 protein: CASSYQSYEQYF. Written as DNA, the CDR3 is TGTGCCAGCAGTTATCAATCCTACGAGCAGTACTTC. This chain connects TRBV6-2 or TRBV6-3 to TRBJ2-7; D ambiguous. The CDR3 spans 12 residues. Germline V gene lookup returns CDR1 MNHEY and CDR2 SVGEGT. The V gene lost 3 bases and the J gene lost 1 base, with 4 bases spanning the gap.

This chain connects TRBV20-1 to TRBJ2-1; 9 bases map to TRBD2. Per germline, CDR1 DFQATT and CDR2 SNEGSKA (reference sequence). V shed 3 bases and J 6 bases; nucleotides not matched to a gene: 12. CDR3 length: 16 residues. CDR3 sequence: CSASSIGLALGNEQFF. CDR3 DNA sequence: TGCAGTGCTAGTTCCATCGGACTAGCGCTCGGCAATGAGCAGTTCTTC.

The rearrangement uses TRBV11-2 and TRBJ2-5; perhaps TRBD2 as D (5 bases). Germline V lookup: CDR1 SGHAT, CDR2 FQNNGV. The CDR3 spans 16 residues. Between the trimmed V and J ends, which lost 5 bases and 4 bases, there was a span of 20 bases. The CDR3 DNA is TGTGCCAGCAGCCCCTCAGCCGGGAATCAAGTAGAGACCCAGTACTTC. Amino acid sequence: CASSPSAGNQVETQYF.

This clonotype came up once. J is TRBJ1-1 and V is TRBV4-1; tentative D call: TRBD1 (5 bases). Germline CDR1 is MGHRA and CDR2 is YSYEKL. V was trimmed by 0 bases and J by 0 bases, leaving 11 bases between them. This CDR3 spans 16 amino acids. The CDR3 DNA reads as TGCGCCAGCAGCCAAGATCCGAGGGGAATGAACACTGAAGCTTTCTTT. Protein: CASSQDPRGMNTEAFF.

This chain links TRBV4-3 with TRBJ2-7, with D possibly matching TRBD2 (6 bases). Germline-derived CDR1 and CDR2 are LGHNA and YSLEER. V was shortened by 0 bases and J by 6 bases, with 12 bases between the two germline ends. The CDR3 loop spans 14 amino acids. CDR3 nucleotide sequence: TGCGCCAGCAGCCAAGATCGAGGAGGGTTCGAGCAGTACTTC. It is translated as CASSQDRGGFEQYF.

The chain carries TRBV7-3 and TRBJ2-1; the D is unclear. CDR1 is SGHTA, CDR2 FQGTGA, per germline. V gave up 5 bases and J gave up 8 bases, with 16 bases separating them. This CDR3 has 14 residues. The CDR3 reads CASSPRLERDEQFF. As DNA, the CDR3 is TGTGCCAGCAGCCCGAGACTCGAACGGGATGAGCAGTTCTTC. The full variable domain, with the rest looked up from reference TRBV7-3 and TRBJ2-1, is GAGVSQTPSNKVTEKGKYVELRCDPISGHTALYWYRQSLGQGPEFLIYFQGTGAADDSGLPNDRFFAVRPEGSVSTLKIQRTERGDSAVYLCASSPRLERDEQFFGPGTRLTVL.

The rearrangement joins TRBV11-2 to TRBJ1-5; TRBD1 agrees at 7 bases. Germline CDR1 SGHAT, CDR2 FQNNGV. V was pared by 5 bases and J by 0 bases, with 4 bases of the junction left unmatched. The CDR3 sequence is 15 residues long. The CDR3 DNA reads as TGTGCCAGCAGCCCCGGGACAGCTAGCAATCAGCCCCAGCATTTT. Translation: CASSPGTASNQPQHF.

The genes are TRBV12-3 or TRBV12-4 and TRBJ2-7, with a weak D call TRBD1 (6 bases). V was cut by 7 bases and J by 2 bases, with 15 bases left in between. The CDR3 runs 14 residues. The CDR3 loop is CASNSAGAPYEQYF. CDR3 nucleotides: TGTGCCAGCAACTCGGCAGGGGCGCCCTACGAGCAGTACTTC.

The chain combines TRBV3-1 with TRBJ2-5; D is possibly TRBD1 (6 bases). V was pared by 5 bases and J by 2 bases, with 18 bases between. CDR3 size: 16 residues. Germline values: CDR1 LGHDT, CDR2 YNNKEL (reference sequence). The CDR3 spells CASSGLLDRIQETQYF. CDR3 nucleotide sequence: TGTGCCAGCAGCGGCTTGCTAGACAGGATACAAGAGACCCAGTACTTC.